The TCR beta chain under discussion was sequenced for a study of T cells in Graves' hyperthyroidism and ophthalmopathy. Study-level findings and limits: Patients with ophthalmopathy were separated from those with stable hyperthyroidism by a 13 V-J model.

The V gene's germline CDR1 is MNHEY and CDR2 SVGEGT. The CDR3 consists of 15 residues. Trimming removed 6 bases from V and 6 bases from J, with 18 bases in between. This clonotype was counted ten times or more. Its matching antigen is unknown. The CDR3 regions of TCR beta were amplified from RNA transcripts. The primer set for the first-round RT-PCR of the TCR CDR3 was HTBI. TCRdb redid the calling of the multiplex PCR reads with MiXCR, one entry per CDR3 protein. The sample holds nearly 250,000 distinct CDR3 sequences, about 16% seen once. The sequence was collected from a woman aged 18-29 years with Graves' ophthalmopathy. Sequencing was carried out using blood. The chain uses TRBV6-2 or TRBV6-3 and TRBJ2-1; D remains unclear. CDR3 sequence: CASSPDFSTSNEQFF. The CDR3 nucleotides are TGTGCCAGCAGCCCCGACTTTTCCACCTCCAATGAGCAGTTCTTC.